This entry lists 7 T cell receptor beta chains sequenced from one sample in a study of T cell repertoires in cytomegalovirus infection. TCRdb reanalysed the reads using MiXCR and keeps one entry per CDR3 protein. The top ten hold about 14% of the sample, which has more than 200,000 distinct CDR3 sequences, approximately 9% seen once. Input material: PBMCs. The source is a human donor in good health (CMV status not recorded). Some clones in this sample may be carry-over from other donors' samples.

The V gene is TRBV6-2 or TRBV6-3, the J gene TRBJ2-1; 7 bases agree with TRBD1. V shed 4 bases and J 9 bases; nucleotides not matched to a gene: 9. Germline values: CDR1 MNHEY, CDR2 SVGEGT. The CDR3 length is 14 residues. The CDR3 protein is CASSSNRGAGEQFF. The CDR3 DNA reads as TGTGCCAGCAGTTCTAACAGGGGTGCCGGTGAGCAGTTCTTC.

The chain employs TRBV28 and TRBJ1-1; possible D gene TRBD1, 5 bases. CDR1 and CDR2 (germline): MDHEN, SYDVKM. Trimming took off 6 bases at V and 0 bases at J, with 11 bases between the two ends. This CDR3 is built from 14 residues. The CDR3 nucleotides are TGTGCCAGCAGACCGGGACGGATGAACACTGAAGCTTTCTTT. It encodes CASRPGRMNTEAFF.

The CDR3 DNA is TGTGCCAGCAGCTCCGCGGCCCCAGGACGGAAAAATCAGCCCCAGCATTTT. Residues: CASSSAAPGRKNQPQHF. The rearrangement links TRBV28 to TRBJ1-5; no clear D. Trimming took off 6 bases at V and 4 bases at J, with 22 bases between the two ends. Germline values: CDR1 MDHEN, CDR2 SYDVKM. The CDR3 is 17 amino acids.

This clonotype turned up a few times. The CDR3, as DNA: TGCGCCAGCAGCTTGCCCACGGGAGCCTACGAGCAGTACTTC. Its protein is CASSLPTGAYEQYF. V is TRBV5-1 and J is TRBJ2-7; TRBD2 is a possible D gene (6 bases). Germline V gene lookup returns CDR1 SGHRS and CDR2 YFSETQ. Trimming cost V 1 base and J 2 bases, with 10 bases left between them. The CDR3 is made up of 14 amino acids.

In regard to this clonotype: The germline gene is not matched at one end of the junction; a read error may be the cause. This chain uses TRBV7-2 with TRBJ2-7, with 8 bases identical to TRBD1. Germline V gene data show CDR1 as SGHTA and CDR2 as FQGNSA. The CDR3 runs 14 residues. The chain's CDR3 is CASRFGQGPYEQYF. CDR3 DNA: TGTGCCAGCCGCTTTGGACAGGGTCCCTACGAGCAGTACTTC.

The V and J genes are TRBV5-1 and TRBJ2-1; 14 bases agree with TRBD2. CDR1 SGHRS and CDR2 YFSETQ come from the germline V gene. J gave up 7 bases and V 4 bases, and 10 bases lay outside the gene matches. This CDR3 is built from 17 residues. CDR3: CASSPPLTSGGANEQFF. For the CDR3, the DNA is TGCGCCAGCAGCCCCCCACTGACTAGCGGGGGGGCAAATGAGCAGTTCTTC.

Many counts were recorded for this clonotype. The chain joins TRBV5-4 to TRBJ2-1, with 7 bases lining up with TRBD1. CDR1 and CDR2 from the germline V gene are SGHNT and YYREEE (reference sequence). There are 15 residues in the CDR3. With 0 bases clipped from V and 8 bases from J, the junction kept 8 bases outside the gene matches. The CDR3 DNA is TGTGCCAGCAGCTTGGACAGGGGAAGTATAGATGAGCAGTTCTTC. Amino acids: CASSLDRGSIDEQFF.